Listed here are 24 T cell receptor beta chains from one sample, sequenced in a study of vaccination and CD4 T cells after COVID-19. Cultured CD4+ T-cell DNA underwent Oncomine TCR Beta short-read sequencing. TCRdb re-called the PCR reads through MiXCR, storing one row per CDR3 protein. The sample holds under 20,000 distinct CDR3 sequences, around 30% seen once. Treatment noted: approximately 11-day PBMC culture with coronavirus spike peptide pools or control peptides (ViraFEST assay). The antigens these receptors bind are not known. The sample was cultured CD4+ T cells from blood. These receptors all stem from a human donor with COVID-19.

This clonotype was observed a handful of times. The chain carries TRBV6-1 and TRBJ1-2; 7 bases are shared with TRBD1. The CDR3 runs 16 residues. Germline V lookup: CDR1 MNHNS, CDR2 SASEGT. Losses at the gene ends were 6 bases for V and 1 base for J; bases not matched to a gene: 11. CDR3 in amino acids: CASSRLGTEFNYGYTF. In DNA, the CDR3 is TGTGCCAGCAGCCGACTAGGGACAGAATTTAACTATGGCTACACCTTC.

This chain joins TRBV20-1 and TRBJ1-6; D unclear. The CDR3 length is 13 residues. CDR1 is DFQATT and CDR2 is SNEGSKA in the germline V gene (reference sequence). Trimming removed 0 bases at V and 13 bases at J, with 13 bases between. In nucleotides, the CDR3 is TGCAGTGCTAGAGATCCGGGAAGTGATCCCCTCCACTTT. Translated: CSARDPGSDPLHF.

This clonotype has a handful of counts. The V gene is TRBV7-2, the J gene TRBJ1-5; TRBD1 aligns across 9 bases. J gave up 7 bases and V 4 bases, and 2 bases lay outside the gene matches. This CDR3 has 13 residues. The germline gives CDR1 SGHTA, CDR2 FQGNSA. This chain's CDR3 is CASSSDRGQPQHF. The CDR3 nucleotides are TGTGCCAGCAGCTCCGACAGGGGGCAGCCCCAGCATTTT. The variable domain in full, completed from reference TRBV7-2 and TRBJ1-5, reads GAGVSQSPSNKVTEKGKDVELRCDPISGHTALYWYRQSLGQGLEFLIYFQGNSAPDKSGLPSDRFSAERTGGSVSTLTIQRTQQEDSAVYLCASSSDRGQPQHFGDGTRLSIL.

The rearrangement links TRBV12-5 to TRBJ2-5; 10 nucleotides agree with TRBD2. Germline values: CDR1 LGHNT, CDR2 FRNRAP. V gave up 3 bases and J gave up 5 bases; unmatched junction bases: 6. The CDR3 length is 15 residues. The CDR3 sequence is CASGFERGGLETQYF. In DNA form, the CDR3 reads TGTGCTAGTGGTTTCGAGCGGGGGGGGTTGGAGACCCAGTACTTC.

This chain joins TRBV28 and TRBJ2-7; 9 bases align to TRBD2. Trimming removed 8 bases from V and 4 bases from J; junction bases left unmatched: 18. Per germline, CDR1 MDHEN and CDR2 SYDVKM. CDR3 size: 17 residues. CDR3 sequence (DNA): TGTGCCAGCGCTAAAAGCGATGCGGGGGGGCAACCGTACGAGCAGTACTTC. This codes for CASAKSDAGGQPYEQYF. Variable domain in full (rest from reference TRBV28 and TRBJ2-7): DVKVTQSSRYLVKRTGEKVFLECVQDMDHENMFWYRQDPGLGLRLIYFSYDVKMKEKGDIPEGYSVSREKKERFSLILESASTNQTSMYLCASAKSDAGGQPYEQYFGPGTRLTVT.

The CDR3 DNA follows: TGTGCCGCTGCCAGGGGGCTCTCGAATACGCAGTATTTT. Residues: CAAARGLSNTQYF. The rearrangement links TRBV5-4 to TRBJ2-3; 8 nucleotides agree with TRBD1. The CDR3 is 13 amino acids. The V gene end was trimmed by 10 bases and the J gene end by 7 bases; junction bases not matched to a gene: 11. Per the germline V gene, CDR1 is SGHNT and CDR2 is YYREEE (reference sequence).

CDR3 DNA: TGTGCCAGCAGCCAGAGGGCCGCTGAATCACCCCTCCACTTT. Its translation: CASSQRAAESPLHF. The gene calls are TRBV3-1 and TRBJ1-6; D is unclear. Germline-derived CDR1 and CDR2 are LGHDT and YNNKEL (reference sequence). The germline V and J ends were trimmed by 3 bases and 10 bases, with 13 bases remaining between them. This CDR3 has 14 residues.

This rearrangement joins TRBV27 to TRBJ2-5; D not certain. Germline values: CDR1 MNHEY, CDR2 SMNVEV (reference sequence). The ends were cut back, 6 bases at V and 5 bases at J, with 13 bases in the middle. The CDR3 consists of 13 residues. In DNA, the CDR3 is TGTGCCAGCAGACCCCACGGCAGGGAGACCCAGTACTTC. Translating gives CASRPHGRETQYF.

The chain is built from TRBV30 and TRBJ1-1, with D unresolved. V was clipped by 3 bases and J by 1 base, with 6 bases between them. The CDR3 runs 12 residues. Germline V lookup: CDR1 GTSNPN, CDR2 SVGIG (reference sequence). The CDR3 DNA sequence: TGTGCCTGGAGGAGTAGGAACACTGAAGCTTTCTTT. This translates into CAWRSRNTEAFF.

The chain combines TRBV12-3 or TRBV12-4 with TRBJ2-3, with 8 bases identical to TRBD1. J lost 0 bases, V lost 1 base, and 0 bases had no gene match. The CDR3 consists of 15 residues. The CDR3 DNA reads as TGTGCCAGCAGTTTAGGGGACAGGAGCACAGATACGCAGTATTTT. Translation: CASSLGDRSTDTQYF.

This chain connects TRBV7-9 to TRBJ1-1; D is uncertain. Trimming cost V 3 bases and J 0 bases, with 5 bases left between them. CDR1 and CDR2 from the germline V gene are SEHNR and FQNEAQ (reference sequence). This CDR3 has 13 amino acids. This chain's CDR3 is CASSFSLNTEAFF. CDR3 DNA sequence: TGTGCCAGCAGCTTTTCGTTGAACACTGAAGCTTTCTTT.

This clonotype is termed medium-sized. The chain has TRBV5-1 and TRBJ2-3, with D uncertain. The CDR3 is made up of 15 amino acids. With 6 bases removed from V and 0 bases from J, the gap between germline ends came to 14 bases. CDR1 is SGHRS and CDR2 is YFSETQ in the germline V gene. In DNA form, the CDR3 reads TGCGCCAGCAAGGAATACAGTTCTAGCACAGATACGCAGTATTTT. Translation: CASKEYSSSTDTQYF.

This clonotype was observed a few times. The J gene is TRBJ1-5, the V gene TRBV25-1, with TRBD1 identical over 8 bases. Trimming removed 4 bases from V and 2 bases from J; junction bases left unmatched: 7. Germline V gene data show CDR1 as MGHDK and CDR2 as SYGVNS. CDR3 length: 16 amino acids. CDR3 sequence reads: CASSGRGQAGNQPQHF. CDR3 bases: TGTGCCAGCAGTGGGAGGGGACAGGCGGGCAATCAGCCCCAGCATTTT.

The V and J genes are TRBV5-4 and TRBJ1-2, with D uncertain. Trimming shortened V by 0 bases and J by 0 bases, and 6 bases separated the two germline ends. The CDR3 extends over 14 amino acids. Germline V gene data show CDR1 as SGHNT and CDR2 as YYREEE (reference sequence). CDR3 in amino acids: CASSLEVANYGYTF. Here the CDR3 DNA reads TGTGCCAGCAGCTTGGAAGTAGCTAACTATGGCTACACCTTC.

J is TRBJ2-5 and V is TRBV7-2; D unclear. The CDR3 spans 15 residues. With 1 base removed from V and 4 bases from J, the gap between germline ends came to 13 bases. The V gene's germline CDR1 is SGHTA and CDR2 FQGNSA. In DNA form, the CDR3 reads TGTGCCAGCAGCTTAGGTTCGGCGGTCCGAGAGACCCAGTACTTC. Protein product: CASSLGSAVRETQYF.

A few counts support this clonotype. This chain connects TRBV11-2 to TRBJ2-5; 12 nucleotides align to TRBD1. Germline lookup yields CDR1 SGHAT and CDR2 FQNNGV. J lost 5 bases, V lost 1 base, and 5 bases had no gene match. There are 16 residues in the CDR3. The CDR3 region is CASSLARDRGLETQYF. The CDR3 coding sequence is TGTGCCAGCAGCTTAGCCCGGGACAGGGGGCTGGAGACCCAGTACTTC. Full variable domain (rest looked up from reference TRBV11-2 and TRBJ2-5): EAGVAQSPRYKIIEKRQSVAFWCNPISGHATLYWYQQILGQGPKLLIQFQNNGVVDDSQLPKDRFSAERLKGVDSTLKIQPAKLEDSAVYLCASSLARDRGLETQYFGPGTRLLVL.

The rearrangement links TRBV11-2 to TRBJ2-3, with TRBD1 identical over 8 bases. After removal of 5 bases from V and 3 bases from J, the junction contained 10 bases not matched to a gene. Germline CDR1 and CDR2: SGHAT and FQNNGV. CDR3 size: 16 residues. The DNA for the CDR3 is TGTGCCAGCAGCCTGACAGGGAACAGGGGGACAGATACGCAGTATTTT. It codes for CASSLTGNRGTDTQYF.

Written as DNA, the CDR3 is TGTGCCAGCAGTTTATCAACAGCAGATACGCAGTATTTT. Translated: CASSLSTADTQYF. This chain uses TRBV7-6 with TRBJ2-3; no definite D call. Trimming removed 6 bases at V and 4 bases at J, with 11 bases between. CDR1 and CDR2 (germline): SGHVS, FNYEAQ. This CDR3 contains 13 residues.

V and J are TRBV19 and TRBJ2-5, with TRBD2 matching over 13 bases. The germline CDR1 and CDR2 sequences are LNHDA and SQIVND (reference sequence). The CDR3 totals 18 residues. The V segment lost 6 bases and the J segment 7 bases; nucleotides outside the gene matches: 17. In DNA, the CDR3 is TGTGCCAGTAGAATGACAGAGGGACTAGCGGGGAAAGGGGGGACCCAGTACTTC. As protein: CASRMTEGLAGKGGTQYF.

This sequence joins TRBV10-3 and TRBJ2-1; TRBD2 agrees at 8 bases. The junction had 16 bases not matched to a gene; V was cut back by 0 bases and J by 3 bases. The germline CDR1 and CDR2 sequences are ENHRY and SYGVKD. CDR3 length: 20 amino acids. The CDR3 is CAISESSQRGKGLGYNEQFF. The CDR3 DNA follows: TGTGCCATCAGTGAGTCGAGCCAGCGGGGGAAAGGCCTAGGCTACAATGAGCAGTTCTTC.

This clonotype was counted a few times. The genes are TRBV19 and TRBJ1-6, with D possibly TRBD1 on 5 matching bases. Trimming stripped 5 bases from V and 11 bases from J, with 10 bases between. CDR3 size: 12 residues. CDR1 and CDR2 from the germline V gene are LNHDA and SQIVND (reference sequence). CDR3 residues: CASSPGDPPLHF. The CDR3 DNA follows: TGTGCCAGTAGTCCGGGGGACCCACCCCTCCACTTT.

This clonotype has only a few counts. The gene calls are TRBV21-1 and TRBJ2-5; the table assigns TRBD1, which was not confirmed against the DNA. TRBV21-1 is described as a pseudogene. The CDR3 length is 15 residues. CDR3 coding DNA: TGTGCCAGCAGCCTTCCGGGACAGCGGCGCGAGACCCAGTACTTC. It yields the protein CASSLPGQRRETQYF.

This clonotype appeared a few times. The genes are TRBV27 and TRBJ1-3; D may be TRBD1 (6 bases). V was pared by 4 bases and J by 4 bases, with 11 bases between. Germline V gene data show CDR1 as MNHEY and CDR2 as SMNVEV (reference sequence). This CDR3 region has 14 residues. The CDR3, as DNA: TGTGCCAGCAGTTCGGGGGGCTTCGGAAACACCATATATTTT. This encodes CASSSGGFGNTIYF.

The chain has TRBV6-2 or TRBV6-3 and TRBJ1-1, with D unclear. The CDR3 is 14 amino acids. The V end was cut by 2 bases, the J end by 1 base, with 8 bases between. Germline CDR1 and CDR2: MNHEY and SVGEGT. CDR3 coding DNA: TGTGCCAGCAGTTACAGGCAGACGAACACTGAAGCTTTCTTT. Translation gives CASSYRQTNTEAFF.